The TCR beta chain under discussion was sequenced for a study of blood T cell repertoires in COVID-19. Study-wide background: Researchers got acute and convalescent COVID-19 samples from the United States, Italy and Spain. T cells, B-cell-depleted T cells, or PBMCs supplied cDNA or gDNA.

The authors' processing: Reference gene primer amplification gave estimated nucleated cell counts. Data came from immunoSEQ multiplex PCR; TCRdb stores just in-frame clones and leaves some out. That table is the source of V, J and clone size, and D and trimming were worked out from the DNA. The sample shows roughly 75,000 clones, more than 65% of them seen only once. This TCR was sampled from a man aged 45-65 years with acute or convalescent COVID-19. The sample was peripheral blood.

The CDR3 sequence: CASSTPGTGIYEQYF. The CDR3 DNA reads as TGTGCCAGCAGCACCCCCGGGACAGGAATCTACGAGCAGTACTTC. The gene calls are TRBV6-6 and TRBJ2-7; 8 bases map to TRBD1. The CDR3 loop spans 15 amino acids. CDR1 is MNHNY, CDR2 SVGAGI, per germline (reference sequence). The J segment lost 3 bases and the V segment lost 6 bases, leaving 10 bases of the junction unmatched.